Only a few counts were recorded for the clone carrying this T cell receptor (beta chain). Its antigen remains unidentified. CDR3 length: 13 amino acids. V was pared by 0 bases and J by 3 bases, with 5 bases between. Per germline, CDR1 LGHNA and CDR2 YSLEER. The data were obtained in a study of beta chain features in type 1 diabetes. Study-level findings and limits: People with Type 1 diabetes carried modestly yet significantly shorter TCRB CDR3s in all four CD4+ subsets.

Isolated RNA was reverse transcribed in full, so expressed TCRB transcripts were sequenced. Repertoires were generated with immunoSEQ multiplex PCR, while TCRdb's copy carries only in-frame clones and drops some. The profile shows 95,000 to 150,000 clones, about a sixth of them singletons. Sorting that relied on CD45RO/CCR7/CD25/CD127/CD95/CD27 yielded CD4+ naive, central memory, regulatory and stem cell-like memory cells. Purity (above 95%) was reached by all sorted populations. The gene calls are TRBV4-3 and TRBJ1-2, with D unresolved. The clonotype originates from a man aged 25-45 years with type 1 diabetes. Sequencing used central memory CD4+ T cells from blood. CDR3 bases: TGCGCCAGCAGCCAAGAAAGGTACTATGGCTACACCTTC. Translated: CASSQERYYGYTF.